One and the same sample provided the 7 T cell receptor beta chains below, sequenced in a study of cytomegalovirus exposure and HLA in healthy donors. In the PCR, 60 Vbeta and 13 Jbeta primers were used. Produced via immunoSEQ multiplex PCR; TCRdb's table is partial and in-frame only. This table holds roughly 120,000 clones, almost 70% found once. Sequenced: PBMCs. The source is a man aged 25-45 years in good health and CMV-seropositive.

The chain uses TRBV5-6 and TRBJ1-5, with TRBD1 matching over 7 bases. The CDR3 has 15 amino acids. Germline V CDR1 and CDR2: SGHDT, YYEEEE. V shed 2 bases and J 3 bases; nucleotides not matched to a gene: 5. The CDR3 bases are TGTGCCAGCAGCTTCGGGACAGCGGTCAATCAGCCCCAGCATTTT. Encoded protein: CASSFGTAVNQPQHF.

The V and J genes are TRBV14 and TRBJ1-1, with 10 bases matching TRBD1. The junction had 11 bases not matched to a gene; V was cut back by 4 bases and J by 12 bases. This CDR3 contains 14 residues. Germline assignment: CDR1 SGHDN and CDR2 FVKESK. The CDR3 protein is CASSPAWWTGGSFF. CDR3 DNA sequence: TGTGCCAGCAGCCCTGCATGGTGGACAGGGGGGTCTTTCTTT. Looking up the rest from reference TRBV14 and TRBJ1-1 gives the full variable domain: EAGVTQFPSHSVIEKGQTVTLRCDPISGHDNLYWYRRVMGKEIKFLLHFVKESKQDESGMPNNRFLAERTGGTYSTLKVQPAELEDSGVYFCASSPAWWTGGSFFGQGTRLTVV.

The chain uses TRBV5-1 and TRBJ2-2, with a possible D match to TRBD2 (6 bases). This CDR3 is built from 18 residues. Germline values: CDR1 SGHRS, CDR2 YFSETQ. The V end was cut by 1 base, the J end by 6 bases, with 22 bases between. This CDR3 is CASSLPERLARGSGELFF. DNA for the CDR3: TGCGCCAGCAGCTTGCCCGAGCGGCTTGCGCGGGGTTCCGGGGAGCTGTTTTTT.

The rearrangement joins TRBV29-1 to TRBJ1-2, with 11 nucleotides matching TRBD1. V dropped 4 bases and J dropped 1; count of bases not matched to a gene: 5. CDR3 length: 15 amino acids. The germline V gene encodes CDR1 SQVTM and CDR2 ANQGSEA. CDR3 DNA sequence: TGCAGCGTTGGGGGACAGGGGGAAGTTAACTATGGCTACACCTTC. Residues: CSVGGQGEVNYGYTF.

The rearrangement uses TRBV30 and TRBJ2-4; 11 bases line up with TRBD2. The ends lost 2 bases at V and 8 bases at J; junction bases unmatched: 11. Germline CDR1 reads GTSNPN; CDR2 reads SVGIG (reference sequence). The CDR3 loop spans 16 amino acids. The CDR3 nucleotides are TGTGCCTGGAGTCCTCTAGCGGGGGGCCCCCGGGACATTCAGTACTTC. Protein: CAWSPLAGGPRDIQYF.

This rearrangement joins TRBV28 to TRBJ1-2; 10 bases map to TRBD1. The CDR3 runs 15 residues. V lost 5 bases, J lost 4 bases, and 7 bases stayed unmatched. Germline V gene lookup returns CDR1 MDHEN and CDR2 SYDVKM. The CDR3 DNA sequence: TGTGCCAGCAGTCTCCAGGGACAGGGGTCCTATGGCTACACCTTC. It yields the protein CASSLQGQGSYGYTF.

Concerning this clone: Its ends do not fully match the called genes, so a read error is possible. The chain carries TRBV7-7 and TRBJ2-1; weak D call: TRBD2 (7 bases). The CDR3 covers 16 residues. The germline gives CDR1 SSHAT, CDR2 FNYEAQ (reference sequence). This CDR3 reads CASSWGPRGRGNEQFF. The CDR3, as DNA: TGTGCTAGCAGCTGGGGGCCTCGCGGGAGAGGGAATGAGCAGTTCTTC.